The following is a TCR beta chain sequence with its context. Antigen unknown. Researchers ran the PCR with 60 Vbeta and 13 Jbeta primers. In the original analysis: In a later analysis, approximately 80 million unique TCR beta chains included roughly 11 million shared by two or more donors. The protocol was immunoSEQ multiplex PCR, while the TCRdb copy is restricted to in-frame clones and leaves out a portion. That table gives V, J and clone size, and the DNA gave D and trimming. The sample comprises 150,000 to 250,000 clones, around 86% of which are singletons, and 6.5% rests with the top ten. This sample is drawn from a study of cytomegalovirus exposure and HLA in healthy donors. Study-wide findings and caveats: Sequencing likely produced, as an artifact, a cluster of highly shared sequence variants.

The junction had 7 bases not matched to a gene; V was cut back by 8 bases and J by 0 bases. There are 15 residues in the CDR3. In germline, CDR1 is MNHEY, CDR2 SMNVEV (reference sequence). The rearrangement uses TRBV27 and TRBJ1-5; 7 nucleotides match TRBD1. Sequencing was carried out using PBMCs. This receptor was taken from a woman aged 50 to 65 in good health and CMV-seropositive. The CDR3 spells CASRGQFYSNQPQHF. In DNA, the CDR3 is TGTGCCAGCCGGGGACAGTTTTATAGCAATCAGCCCCAGCATTTT.